These T cell receptor beta chains were read from a single sample in a study of OX40 agonist ivuxolimab in advanced cancers. The data were produced by immunoSEQ multiplex PCR, yet TCRdb's version contains in-frame clones alone and is incomplete. This table has 65,000 to 95,000 clones, roughly 94% appearing once. The starting material was CD4+ or CD8+ T cells sorted from blood, obtained in a trial of the OX40 agonist ivuxolimab. Receptors originate from an adult with an advanced solid tumor such as melanoma, head and neck, liver or kidney cancer. Each CDR3 is given with its conserved first and last residue. The order of the fields is J gene, D gene, CDR3 length, clone size, V gene, CDR3 protein, CDR3 DNA. A D gene is named only where the DNA matches it firmly. Clone size is not always given. Where it is, it says once, few, many or a class for expanded clones.

j_gene: TRBJ1-1
d_gene: TRBD1
len: 11
abundance: -
v_gene: TRBV28
CDR3aa: CASGGQVEAFF
CDR3nt: TGTGCCAGCGGGGGACAGGTAGAAGCTTTCTTT

j_gene: TRBJ2-2
d_gene: -
len: 13
abundance: -
v_gene: TRBV7-2
CDR3aa: CASSPHRPGELFF
CDR3nt: TGTGCCAGCAGCCCCCACAGGCCCGGGGAGCTGTTTTTT

j_gene: TRBJ1-1
d_gene: -
len: 14
abundance: once
v_gene: TRBV5-1
CDR3aa: CASSLARANTEAFF
CDR3nt: TGCGCCAGCAGCTTGGCGAGGGCGAACACTGAAGCTTTCTTT

j_gene: TRBJ2-3
d_gene: -
len: 13
abundance: once
v_gene: TRBV28
CDR3aa: CASHSTGTDTQYF
CDR3nt: TGTGCCAGCCATTCGACAGGCACAGATACGCAGTATTTT

j_gene: TRBJ2-5
d_gene: -
len: 15
abundance: -
v_gene: TRBV4-1
CDR3aa: CASSQDYLVGETQYF
CDR3nt: TGCGCCAGCAGCCAAGATTATTTGGTGGGGGAGACCCAGTACTTC

j_gene: TRBJ1-1
d_gene: -
len: 12
abundance: once
v_gene: TRBV6-6
CDR3aa: CASITLRQEAFF
CDR3nt: TGTGCCAGCATTACCCTTCGGCAAGAAGCTTTCTTT

j_gene: TRBJ2-7
d_gene: -
len: 13
abundance: -
v_gene: TRBV4-3
CDR3aa: CASSQETGYEQYF
CDR3nt: TGCGCCAGCAGCCAAGAAACCGGCTACGAGCAGTACTTC

j_gene: TRBJ2-7
d_gene: -
len: 13
abundance: -
v_gene: TRBV7-6
CDR3aa: CASSLGDGYEQYF
CDR3nt: TGTGCCAGCAGCTTAGGGGACGGCTACGAGCAGTACTTC

j_gene: TRBJ1-1
d_gene: -
len: 14
abundance: -
v_gene: TRBV4-1
CDR3aa: CASSFGAMNTEAFF
CDR3nt: TGCGCCAGCAGTTTTGGGGCCATGAACACTGAAGCTTTCTTT

j_gene: TRBJ2-4
d_gene: -
len: 16
abundance: -
v_gene: TRBV13
CDR3aa: CASSFQVEAPKNIQYF
CDR3nt: TGTGCCAGCAGCTTTCAGGTCGAGGCACCGAAAAACATTCAGTACTTC

j_gene: TRBJ1-1
d_gene: -
len: 15
abundance: once
v_gene: TRBV30
CDR3aa: CAWSVPSFGYTEAFF
CDR3nt: TGTGCCTGGAGTGTACCCAGCTTTGGTTACACTGAAGCTTTCTTT

j_gene: TRBJ1-1
d_gene: -
len: 13
abundance: -
v_gene: TRBV13
CDR3aa: CASSSTSYTEAFF
CDR3nt: TGTGCCAGCAGCTCCACCAGTTACACTGAAGCTTTCTTT

j_gene: TRBJ1-1
d_gene: -
len: 14
abundance: -
v_gene: TRBV11-2
CDR3aa: CASSPWTGNTEAFF
CDR3nt: TGTGCCAGCAGCCCCTGGACGGGTAACACTGAAGCTTTCTTT

j_gene: TRBJ1-4
d_gene: -
len: 15
abundance: -
v_gene: TRBV6-5
CDR3aa: CASSYSIANNEKLFF
CDR3nt: TGTGCCAGCAGTTACTCGATTGCGAATAATGAAAAACTGTTTTTT

j_gene: TRBJ1-1
d_gene: -
len: 13
abundance: -
v_gene: TRBV5-4
CDR3aa: CASSFRGNTEAFF
CDR3nt: TGTGCCAGCAGCTTCAGGGGGAACACTGAAGCTTTCTTT

j_gene: TRBJ2-5
d_gene: TRBD1
len: 15
abundance: few
v_gene: TRBV7-3
CDR3aa: CASSATGLRQETQYF
CDR3nt: TGTGCCAGCAGCGCGACAGGGCTGCGCCAAGAGACCCAGTACTTC

j_gene: TRBJ2-1
d_gene: TRBD2
len: 16
abundance: -
v_gene: TRBV7-8
CDR3aa: CASSLATSGGLSEQFF
CDR3nt: TGTGCCAGCAGCTTAGCTACTAGCGGGGGACTCAGTGAGCAGTTCTTC